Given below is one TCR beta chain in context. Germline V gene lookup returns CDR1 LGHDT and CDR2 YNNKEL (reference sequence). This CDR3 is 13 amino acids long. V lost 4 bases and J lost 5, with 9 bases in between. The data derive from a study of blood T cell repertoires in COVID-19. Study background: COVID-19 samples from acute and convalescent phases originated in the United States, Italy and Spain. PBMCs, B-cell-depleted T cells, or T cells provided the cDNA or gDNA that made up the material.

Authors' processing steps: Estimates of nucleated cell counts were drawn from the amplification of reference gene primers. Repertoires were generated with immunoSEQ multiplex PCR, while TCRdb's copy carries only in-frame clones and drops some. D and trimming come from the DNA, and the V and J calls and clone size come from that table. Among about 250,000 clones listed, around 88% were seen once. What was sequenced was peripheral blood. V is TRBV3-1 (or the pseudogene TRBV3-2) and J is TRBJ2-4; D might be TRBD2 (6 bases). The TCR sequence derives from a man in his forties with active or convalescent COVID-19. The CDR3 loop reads CASSRGGENIQYF. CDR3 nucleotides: TGTGCCAGCAGCCGGGGAGGTGAAAACATTCAGTACTTC.